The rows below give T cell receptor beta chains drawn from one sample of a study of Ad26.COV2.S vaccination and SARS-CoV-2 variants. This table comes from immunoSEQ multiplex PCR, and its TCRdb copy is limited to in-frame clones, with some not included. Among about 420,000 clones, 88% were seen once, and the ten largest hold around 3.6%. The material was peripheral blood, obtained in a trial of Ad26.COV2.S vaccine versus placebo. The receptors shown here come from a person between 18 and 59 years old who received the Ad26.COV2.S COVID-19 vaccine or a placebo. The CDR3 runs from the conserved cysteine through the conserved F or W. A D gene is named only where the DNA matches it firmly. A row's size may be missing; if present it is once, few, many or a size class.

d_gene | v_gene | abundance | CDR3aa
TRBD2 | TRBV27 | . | CASSPSGQGTYEQYF
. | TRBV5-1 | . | CASSLVGGSGNTIYF
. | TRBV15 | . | CATSRDPTPRWETQYF
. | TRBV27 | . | CASRVQRAGRNTEAFF
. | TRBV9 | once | CASSPRGGLNEKLFF
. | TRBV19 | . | CASRLSGLRPSNEQFF
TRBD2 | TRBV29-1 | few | CSVSGTSGGGYEQYF
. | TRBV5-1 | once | CASSKDPQRTDTQYF
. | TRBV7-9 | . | CASSLGPINQPQHF
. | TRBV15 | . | CATSRDSGVTNTEAFF
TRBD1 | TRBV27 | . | CASSSQGQANTEAFF
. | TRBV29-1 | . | CSVVWLSNEKLFF
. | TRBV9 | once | CASSVARANYGYTF
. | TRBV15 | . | CATSRDLADRSYEQYF
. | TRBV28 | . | CASSPHSQGREKLFF
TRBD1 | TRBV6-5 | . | CASRLSQGSYNEQFF
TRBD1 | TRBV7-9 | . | CASSSPPGTANTGELFF
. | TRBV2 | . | CASSGASPNYGYTF